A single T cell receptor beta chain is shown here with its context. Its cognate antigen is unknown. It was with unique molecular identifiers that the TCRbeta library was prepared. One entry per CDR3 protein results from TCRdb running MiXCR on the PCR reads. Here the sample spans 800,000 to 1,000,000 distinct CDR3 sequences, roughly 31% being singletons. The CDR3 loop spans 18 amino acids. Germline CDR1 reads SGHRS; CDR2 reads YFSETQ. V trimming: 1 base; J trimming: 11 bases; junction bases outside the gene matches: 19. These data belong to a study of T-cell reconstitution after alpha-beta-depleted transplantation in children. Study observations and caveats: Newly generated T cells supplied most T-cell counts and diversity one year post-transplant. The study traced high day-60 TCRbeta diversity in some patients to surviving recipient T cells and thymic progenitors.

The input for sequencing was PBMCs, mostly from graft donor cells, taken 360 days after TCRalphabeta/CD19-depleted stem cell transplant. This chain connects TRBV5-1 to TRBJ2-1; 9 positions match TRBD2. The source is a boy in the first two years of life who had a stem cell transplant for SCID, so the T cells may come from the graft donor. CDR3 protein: CASSLSASGAPIESKQFF. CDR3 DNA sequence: TGCGCCAGCAGCTTGTCCGCTAGCGGGGCCCCGATCGAAAGTAAGCAGTTCTTC. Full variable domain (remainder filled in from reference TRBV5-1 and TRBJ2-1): KAGVTQTPRYLIKTRGQQVTLSCSPISGHRSVSWYQQTPGQGLQFLFEYFSETQRNKGNFPGRFSGRQFSNSRSEMNVSTLELGDSALYLCASSLSASGAPIESKQFFGPGTRLTVL.